This section outlines one TCR beta chain sequence together with its context. The data are from a study of blood T cell repertoires in COVID-19. Across the study: T cells, B-cell-depleted T cells, or PBMCs provided the cDNA or gDNA that served as material.

Enrolment of Seattle patients took place during active infection, and they were followed longitudinally. Assay: immunoSEQ multiplex PCR; the TCRdb copy retains only in-frame clones and omits some. The top ten clones hold about 3.9% of a sample with fewer than 350,000 clones, approximately 90% of them seen once. The clonotype comes from an older woman with COVID-19, enrolled during active disease. The sequencing sample was made of peripheral blood.

In DNA form, the CDR3 reads TGTGCCAGCAGTTACGCGGGACAGGGTGGAGAGACCCAGTACTTC. Translating gives CASSYAGQGGETQYF. The chain combines TRBV6-5 with TRBJ2-5; 9 bases map to TRBD1. J gave up 4 bases and V 2 bases, and 5 bases lay outside the gene matches. Per the germline V gene, CDR1 is MNHEY and CDR2 is SVGAGI. The CDR3 is 15 amino acids.